This T cell receptor (beta chain) was captured by sequencing in a study of identical twins. Notes on the study in general: Models underestimated how often monozygotic twins shared out-of-frame TCR alpha.

TCRdb reanalysed the 5' RACE reads using MiXCR and keeps one entry per CDR3 protein. The sample has roughly 540,000 distinct CDR3 sequences, around 20% seen once. The CDR3 totals 13 residues. The ends were cut back, 4 bases at V and 7 bases at J, with 14 bases in the middle. There are a few counts of this clonotype. Its antigen remains unidentified. This sample was shared with a second study, whose subject was T cells expressing NK-cell markers.

The source of this sequence is a woman under 30 in good health. This chain uses TRBV12-3 or TRBV12-4 with TRBJ2-7; a possible D gene is TRBD2 (5 bases). What was sequenced was CD4+ T cells sorted from blood. The CDR3 here is CASSWLITGEQYF. As DNA, the CDR3 is TGTGCCAGCAGTTGGCTGATAACGGGGGAGCAGTACTTC.